The 10 T cell receptor beta chains given below trace back to one sample, sequenced in a study of cytomegalovirus exposure and HLA in healthy donors. PCR employed 60 Vbeta and 13 Jbeta primers. Using immunoSEQ multiplex PCR, the repertoire was profiled, and TCRdb retains in-frame clones only, with some absent. The sample shows under 200,000 clones, 70% to 90% of them seen only once. The sample was PBMCs. The source of these receptors is a man aged 18 to 30 in good health and CMV-seropositive.

The chain carries TRBV27 and TRBJ2-3, with TRBD2 as a possible D gene (5 bases). V dropped 2 bases and J dropped 7 bases, with 10 bases sitting between them. Germline V gene data show CDR1 as MNHEY and CDR2 as SMNVEV (reference sequence). This CDR3 region has 13 residues. This CDR3 is CASSLLALNTQYF. CDR3 nucleotides: TGTGCCAGCAGTTTACTAGCTCTAAATACGCAGTATTTT.

The CDR3 DNA is TGTGCCAGCAGCGTTGACTCCTTTCCCTACGAGCAGTACTTC. As protein: CASSVDSFPYEQYF. The chain couples TRBV9 to TRBJ2-5; no firm D call. The better agreement between TRBJ2-7 and the DNA end casts doubt on the J call. This CDR3 comprises 14 residues. The germline V gene encodes CDR1 SGDLS and CDR2 YYNGEE.

In its sample, this clone was seen once. The chain links TRBV4-2 to TRBJ2-7, with 8 bases matching TRBD2. Looked up from germline, CDR1 is LGHNA and CDR2 is YNFKEQ. J gave up 0 bases and V 3 bases, and 13 bases lay outside the gene matches. The CDR3 is made up of 18 amino acids. The CDR3 loop reads CASSHQNPASGGSYEQYF. The CDR3 region has the DNA TGTGCCAGCAGCCATCAAAACCCCGCCAGCGGGGGCTCCTACGAGCAGTACTTC.

The chain links TRBV19 to TRBJ1-1, with 10 bases aligning to TRBD1. This CDR3 is built from 18 residues. V shed 4 bases and J 4 bases; nucleotides not matched to a gene: 15. The germline V gene has CDR1 LNHDA and CDR2 SQIVND (reference sequence). DNA of the CDR3: TGTGCCAGTAGTACGACCCCGGACAGGGGGGGAATTGGCACTGAAGCTTTCTTT. Its protein is CASSTTPDRGGIGTEAFF.

J is TRBJ2-5 and V is TRBV2, with D tentatively TRBD2 (5 bases). Germline lookup yields CDR1 SNHLY and CDR2 FYNNEI. The V and J ends lost 2 bases and 7 bases respectively, with 14 bases between them. The CDR3 has 14 residues. The DNA of the CDR3 is TGTGCCAGCAGTGAACCGGGATTCCGTGTGACCCAGTACTTC. This gives the protein CASSEPGFRVTQYF. The whole variable domain, remainder taken from reference TRBV2 and TRBJ2-5, is EPEVTQTPSHQVTQMGQEVILRCVPISNHLYFYWYRQILGQKVEFLVSFYNNEISEKSEIFDDQFSVERPDGSNFTLKIRSTKLEDSAMYFCASSEPGFRVTQYFGPGTRLLVL.

This chain links TRBV6-1 with TRBJ1-2; 9 bases align to TRBD1. V was pared by 6 bases and J by 5 bases, with 10 bases of the junction left unmatched. The V gene's germline CDR1 is MNHNS and CDR2 SASEGT. This CDR3 region has 15 residues. CDR3: CASSINRGQGYGYTF. The CDR3 nucleotides read TGTGCCAGCAGCATAAACAGGGGGCAAGGGTATGGCTACACCTTC.

The V and J genes are TRBV9 and TRBJ2-5; D unresolved. The CDR3 consists of 15 residues. V gave up 1 base and J gave up 10 bases, with 20 bases separating them. Germline loops: CDR1 SGDLS, CDR2 YYNGEE. The CDR3: CASSVRAVPEMGQYF. CDR3 sequence (DNA): TGTGCCAGCAGCGTAAGAGCTGTTCCGGAGATGGGCCAGTACTTC. The variable domain in full, with the rest retrieved from reference TRBV9 and TRBJ2-5, is DSGVTQTPKHLITATGQRVTLRCSPRSGDLSVYWYQQSLDQGLQFLIQYYNGEERAKGNILERFSAQQFPDLHSELNLSSLELGDSALYFCASSVRAVPEMGQYFGPGTRLLVL.

In regard to this clone: The same CDR3 arises from other DNA sequences in this sample as well. V is TRBV5-1 and J is TRBJ1-2; 9 bases fit TRBD1. The V gene's germline CDR1 is SGHRS and CDR2 YFSETQ. CDR3 length: 15 amino acids. V shed 0 bases and J 2 bases; nucleotides not matched to a gene: 2. The CDR3 spells CASSLGGTGNYGYTF. The CDR3, as DNA: TGCGCCAGCAGCTTGGGAGGGACAGGGAACTATGGCTACACCTTC.

On this clone: The germline gene is not matched at one end of the junction; a read error may be the cause. The J gene is TRBJ2-3, the V gene TRBV7-7; D might be TRBD1 (5 bases). This CDR3 is 14 amino acids long. Germline V gene lookup returns CDR1 SSHAT and CDR2 FNYEAQ (reference sequence). The chain's CDR3 is CASSQGVGLDTQYF. The CDR3 DNA sequence: TGTGCTAGCAGCCAAGGGGTAGGGCTGGATACGCAGTATTTT.

The chain combines TRBV7-8 with TRBJ2-1, with TRBD2 as a possible D gene (6 bases). CDR1 and CDR2 from the germline V gene are SGHVS and FQNEAQ. Trimming stripped 5 bases from V and 2 bases from J, with 13 bases between. The CDR3 totals 15 residues. CDR3 sequence (DNA): TGTGCCAGCAGCCGCCTCGGCGGGGCCTACAATGAGCAGTTCTTC. Encoded protein: CASSRLGGAYNEQFF.